Each of the 11 T cell receptor beta chains below was sequenced from the same sample in a study of human T cells and chemical hapten exposure listed by TCRdb under 2021. The time point label on this specimen signifies: patch test 1, 2 weeks after DPC sensitization. The treatment or condition tag for this specimen amounts to: therapeutic diphenylcyclopropenone sensitization with weekly scalp DPC. Library preparation was by RACE. The sequencing machine was a NextSeq 500. Using fastp trimming at Q25 and MiXCR clonotype assembly, TCRdb reanalyzed the public sequencing data and kept in-frame beta chains. Each CDR3 protein gets just one entry, which takes the most common genes and DNA from the rows behind it. The sample table holds about 120,000 distinct CDR3 sequences, of which roughly an eighth were seen once. The ten largest account for approximately 0.92% of the sample. The starting material was whole blood, obtained in connection with sensitization to the hapten diphenylcyclopropenone (DPC). These receptors originate from a man aged 18 to 30 with alopecia areata. Some clones in this sample may be carry-over from other donors' samples.

The table lists this clonotype with a few counts. This sequence joins TRBV7-2 and TRBJ2-7; D is uncertain. V shed 2 bases and J shed 3 bases, with 11 bases lying between them. Looked up from germline, CDR1 is SGHTA and CDR2 is FQGNSA. The CDR3 extends over 14 amino acids. The CDR3 DNA reads TGTGCCAGCAGCTTAAGTAAGGCAGTCTACGAGCAGTACTTC. Translating gives CASSLSKAVYEQYF.

This chain links TRBV6-2 or TRBV6-3 with TRBJ1-5; D is unclear. Germline V gives CDR1 MNHEY, CDR2 SVGEGT. Trimming pared 5 bases from V and 1 base from J, leaving 12 bases between. The CDR3 runs 15 residues. CDR3 nucleotide sequence: TGTGCCAGCAGTCCTGGTATGAAGAGCAATCAGCCCCAGCATTTT. As protein: CASSPGMKSNQPQHF.

This clonotype has only a few counts. V gene TRBV5-4 combines with J gene TRBJ1-2; the D gene is possibly TRBD1 (5 bases). From germline, CDR1 is SGHNT and CDR2 YYREEE (reference sequence). This CDR3 is 13 amino acids long. V lost 5 bases and J lost 4, with 12 bases in between. For the CDR3, the DNA is TGTGCCAGCAGGTTACAGGTAGCCTATGGCTACACCTTC. Residues: CASRLQVAYGYTF. Combining the CDR3 with reference TRBV5-4 and TRBJ1-2 gives the whole variable domain ETGVTQSPTHLIKTRGQQVTLRCSSQSGHNTVSWYQQALGQGPQFIFQYYREEENGRGNFPPRFSGLQFPNYSSELNVNALELDDSALYLCASRLQVAYGYTFGSGTRLTVV.

This clonotype was detected a few times. This sequence joins TRBV2 and TRBJ1-1, with 9 bases fitting TRBD1. In germline, CDR1 is SNHLY, CDR2 FYNNEI. This CDR3 is built from 14 residues. Trimming cost V 11 bases and J 4 bases; bases outside gene matches: 11. CDR3 region: CASQGTGLTTEAFF. The CDR3 DNA sequence: TGTGCCTCCCAGGGGACAGGGTTGACCACTGAAGCTTTCTTT.

This clonotype was counted only a few times. This chain connects TRBV5-6 to TRBJ2-3; TRBD2 might be the D (6 bases). The CDR3 extends over 15 amino acids. V lost 0 bases, J lost 5 bases, and 13 bases lay in between. Per the germline V gene, CDR1 is SGHDT and CDR2 is YYEEEE. In DNA, the CDR3 is TGTGCCAGCAGCTTGGCCGGGAGCGGTGGAGATACGCAGTATTTT. Translated, it gives CASSLAGSGGDTQYF.

In this sample, this clonotype turned up many times. J is TRBJ1-2 and V is TRBV4-3; D not resolved. The length of the CDR3 is 13 residues. Germline V gene lookup returns CDR1 LGHNA and CDR2 YSLEER. Trimming took 1 base from V and 8 from J, leaving 11 bases between them. The CDR3 protein is CASSQGTRLGYTF. CDR3 nucleotide sequence: TGCGCCAGCAGCCAAGGCACGCGTTTAGGCTACACCTTC.

The chain carries TRBV3-1 and TRBJ1-1; D not resolved. CDR3 length equals 17 residues. Germline values: CDR1 LGHDT, CDR2 YNNKEL (reference sequence). V was clipped by 0 bases and J by 6 bases, with 20 bases between them. The CDR3 region has the DNA TGTGCCAGCAGCCAAGATTACGGGCTGCTCCATGTGGCTGAAGCTTTCTTT. Translating it yields CASSQDYGLLHVAEAFF.

This clonotype was observed a few times. The rearrangement joins TRBV20-1 to TRBJ2-4, with TRBD2 as a possible D gene (6 bases). Germline loops: CDR1 DFQATT, CDR2 SNEGSKA (reference sequence). CDR3 size: 17 residues. V gave up 0 bases and J gave up 3 bases, with 18 bases separating them. Written as DNA, the CDR3 is TGCAGTGCTAGAGATCAGGGTCAAGCGGGCGTCAAAAACATTCAGTACTTC. It specifies CSARDQGQAGVKNIQYF.

The V gene is TRBV4-3, the J gene TRBJ2-2; D is perhaps TRBD1 (6 bases). CDR1 is LGHNA and CDR2 is YSLEER in the germline V gene. The ends were cut back, 1 base at V and 8 bases at J, with 14 bases in the middle. The CDR3 has 15 residues. In DNA form, the CDR3 reads TGCGCCAGCAGCCAAGGATCAGGACAGCTAGGGGAGCTGTTTTTT. It codes for CASSQGSGQLGELFF.

This clonotype was observed a few times. The genes are TRBV12-3 or TRBV12-4 and TRBJ1-5; D gene unclear. Deletions cut 6 bases from V and 2 bases from J, with 14 bases between. The CDR3 runs to 15 residues. The CDR3 spells CASSLAGRGNQPQHF. In DNA, the CDR3 is TGTGCCAGCAGCCTGGCGGGTAGAGGCAATCAGCCCCAGCATTTT.

The genes are TRBV12-3 or TRBV12-4 and TRBJ1-1; tentative D call: TRBD1 (6 bases). This CDR3 has 15 residues. Trimming took 7 bases from V and 5 from J, leaving 20 bases between them. The CDR3 DNA reads as TGTGCCAGCACCACTTGGGGGGCAAGGAATACTGAAGCTTTCTTT. Protein sequence: CASTTWGARNTEAFF.